This T cell receptor (beta chain) was retrieved from a study of cytomegalovirus exposure and HLA in healthy donors. The V and J ends lost 5 bases and 7 bases respectively, with 14 bases between them. Germline loops: CDR1 LNHDA, CDR2 SQIVND (reference sequence). There are 14 residues in the CDR3. This clone has a handful of counts. What it recognizes is unknown. All the people who gave samples were healthy bone marrow donors. The PCR used 60 Vbeta and 13 Jbeta primers. TCRdb's copy holds only in-frame clones and misses some; the assay was immunoSEQ multiplex PCR. The table records under 200,000 clones, approximately 81% of them present only once. Study conclusions and caveats: Clonal expansion, a later analysis showed, was greater in HLA-associated TCR beta chains than in equally common others. 87-base-pair reads could not separate some V segments, including TRBV6-2 and TRBV6-3. What TCR beta sequences reportedly achieved was accurate prediction of HLA-A and HLA-B alleles in most subjects.

This chain uses TRBV19 with TRBJ2-2; possible D gene TRBD1, 6 bases. This TCR was sampled from a woman aged 18-29 years in good health and CMV-seronegative. Sequenced input: PBMCs. Here the CDR3 DNA reads TGTGCCAGTAGTGTCGGGACACCTTTCGGGGAGCTGTTTTTT. It encodes CASSVGTPFGELFF. The whole variable domain, filled in from reference TRBV19 and TRBJ2-2, reads DGGITQSPKYLFRKEGQNVTLSCEQNLNHDAMYWYRQDPGQGLRLIYYSQIVNDFQKGDIAEGYSVSREKKESFPLTVTSAQKNPTAFYLCASSVGTPFGELFFGEGSRLTVL.